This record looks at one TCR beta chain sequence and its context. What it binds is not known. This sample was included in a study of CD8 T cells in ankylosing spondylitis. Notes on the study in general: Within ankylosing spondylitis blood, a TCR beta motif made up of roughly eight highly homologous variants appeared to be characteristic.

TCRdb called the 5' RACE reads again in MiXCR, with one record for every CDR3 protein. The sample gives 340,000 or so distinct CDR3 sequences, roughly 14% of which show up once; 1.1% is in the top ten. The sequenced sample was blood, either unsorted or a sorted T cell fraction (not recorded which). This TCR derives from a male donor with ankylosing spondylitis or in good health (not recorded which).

CDR3 bases: TGTGCCAGCAGCCCCCTGGGGGAGAACACTGAAGCTTTCTTT. Translating gives CASSPLGENTEAFF. This chain joins TRBV7-2 and TRBJ1-1; possible D gene TRBD1, 5 bases. V gave up 5 bases and J gave up 1 base, with 11 bases separating them. CDR3 length equals 14 residues. Germline CDR1 reads SGHTA; CDR2 reads FQGNSA.